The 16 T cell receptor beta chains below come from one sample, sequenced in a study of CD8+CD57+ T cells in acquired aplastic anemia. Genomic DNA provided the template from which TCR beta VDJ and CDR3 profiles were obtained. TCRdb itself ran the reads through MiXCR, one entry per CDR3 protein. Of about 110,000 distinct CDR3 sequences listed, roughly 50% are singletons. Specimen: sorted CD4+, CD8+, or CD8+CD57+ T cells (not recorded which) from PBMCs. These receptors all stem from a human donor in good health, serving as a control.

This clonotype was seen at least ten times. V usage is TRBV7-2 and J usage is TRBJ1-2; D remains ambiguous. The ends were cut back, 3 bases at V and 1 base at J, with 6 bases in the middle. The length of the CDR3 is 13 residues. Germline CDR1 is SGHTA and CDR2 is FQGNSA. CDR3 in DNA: TGTGCCAGCAGCTTCGACAATAACTATGGCTACACCTTC. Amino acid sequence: CASSFDNNYGYTF. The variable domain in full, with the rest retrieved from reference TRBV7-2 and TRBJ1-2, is GAGVSQSPSNKVTEKGKDVELRCDPISGHTALYWYRQSLGQGLEFLIYFQGNSAPDKSGLPSDRFSAERTGGSVSTLTIQRTQQEDSAVYLCASSFDNNYGYTFGSGTRLTVV.

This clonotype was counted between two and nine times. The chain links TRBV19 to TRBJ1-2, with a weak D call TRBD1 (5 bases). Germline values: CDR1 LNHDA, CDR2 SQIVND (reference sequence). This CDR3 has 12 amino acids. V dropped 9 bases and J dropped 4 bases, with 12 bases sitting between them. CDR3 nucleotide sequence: TGTGCCAGCGCAGGGTTTAGCTATGGCTACACCTTC. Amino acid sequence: CASAGFSYGYTF.

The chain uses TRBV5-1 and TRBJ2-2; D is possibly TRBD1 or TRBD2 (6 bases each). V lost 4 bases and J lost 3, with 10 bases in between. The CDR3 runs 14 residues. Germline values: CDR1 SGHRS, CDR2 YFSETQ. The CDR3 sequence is CASSGGTYTGELFF. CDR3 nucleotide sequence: TGCGCCAGCAGCGGCGGGACATACACCGGGGAGCTGTTTTTT. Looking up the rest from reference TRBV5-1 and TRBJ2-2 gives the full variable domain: KAGVTQTPRYLIKTRGQQVTLSCSPISGHRSVSWYQQTPGQGLQFLFEYFSETQRNKGNFPGRFSGRQFSNSRSEMNVSTLELGDSALYLCASSGGTYTGELFFGEGSRLTVL.

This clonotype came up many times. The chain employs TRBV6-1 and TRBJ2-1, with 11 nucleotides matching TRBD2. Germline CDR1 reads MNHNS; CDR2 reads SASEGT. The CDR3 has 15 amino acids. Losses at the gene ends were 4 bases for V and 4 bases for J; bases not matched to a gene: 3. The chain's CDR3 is CASSATSGEYNEQFF. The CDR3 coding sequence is TGTGCCAGCAGTGCGACTAGCGGGGAGTACAATGAGCAGTTCTTC.

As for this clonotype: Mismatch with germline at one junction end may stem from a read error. CDR3: CATGRDKHVTDTQYF. In DNA form, the CDR3 reads TGTGCCACCGGCAGGGATAAGCATGTCACAGATACGCAGTATTTT. This chain uses TRBV15 with TRBJ2-3; the D gene is possibly TRBD1 (5 bases). Germline CDR1 reads LNHNV; CDR2 reads YYDKDF (reference sequence). The CDR3 is made up of 15 amino acids.

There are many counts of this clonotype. CDR3 sequence: CASSSEGVTVNTEAFF. CDR3 DNA sequence: TGTGCCAGCAGCTCTGAGGGGGTTACAGTGAACACTGAAGCTTTCTTT. The rearrangement uses TRBV7-2 and TRBJ1-1; D is perhaps TRBD1 (6 bases). The V gene lost 4 bases and the J gene lost 0 bases, with 15 bases spanning the gap. Germline V gene data show CDR1 as SGHTA and CDR2 as FQGNSA. CDR3 size: 16 residues.

The CDR3 region is CASSEAGQYQPQHF. CDR3 sequence (DNA): TGTGCCAGCAGTGAAGCGGGACAGTATCAGCCCCAGCATTTT. The chain is built from TRBV2 and TRBJ1-5, with 7 nucleotides matching TRBD1. In germline, CDR1 is SNHLY, CDR2 FYNNEI. The CDR3 sequence is 14 residues long. Germline trimming cut 0 bases from V and 5 bases from J; bases unmatched to any gene: 1.

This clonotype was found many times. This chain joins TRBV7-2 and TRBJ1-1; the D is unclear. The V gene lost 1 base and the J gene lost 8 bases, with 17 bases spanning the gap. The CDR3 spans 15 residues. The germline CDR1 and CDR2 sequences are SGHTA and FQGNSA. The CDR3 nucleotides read TGTGCCAGCAGCTTAGTTTTGATCGCCGCAGACGAAGCTTTCTTT. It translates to CASSLVLIAADEAFF. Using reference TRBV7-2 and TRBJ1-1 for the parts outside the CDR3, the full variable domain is GAGVSQSPSNKVTEKGKDVELRCDPISGHTALYWYRQSLGQGLEFLIYFQGNSAPDKSGLPSDRFSAERTGGSVSTLTIQRTQQEDSAVYLCASSLVLIAADEAFFGQGTRLTVV.

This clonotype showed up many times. The CDR3: CASNDPETQYF. DNA for the CDR3: TGTGCCAGCAACGACCCAGAGACCCAGTACTTC. The V and J genes are TRBV2 and TRBJ2-5; D is unclear. This CDR3 is 11 amino acids long. V lost 7 bases to trimming and J lost 4 bases, with 7 bases between them. Germline CDR1 is SNHLY and CDR2 is FYNNEI.

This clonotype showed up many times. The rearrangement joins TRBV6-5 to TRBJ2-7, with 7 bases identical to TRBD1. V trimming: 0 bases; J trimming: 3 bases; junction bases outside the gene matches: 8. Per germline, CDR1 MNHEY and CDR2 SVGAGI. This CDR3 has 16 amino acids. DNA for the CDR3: TGTGCCAGCAGTTACTCGGCAGGGGACAGTAACTACGAGCAGTACTTC. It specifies CASSYSAGDSNYEQYF.

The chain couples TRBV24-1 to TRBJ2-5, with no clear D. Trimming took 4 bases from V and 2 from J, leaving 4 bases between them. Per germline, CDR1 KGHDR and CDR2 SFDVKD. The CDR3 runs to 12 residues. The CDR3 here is CATSDQQETQYF. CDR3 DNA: TGTGCCACCAGTGACCAGCAAGAGACCCAGTACTTC.

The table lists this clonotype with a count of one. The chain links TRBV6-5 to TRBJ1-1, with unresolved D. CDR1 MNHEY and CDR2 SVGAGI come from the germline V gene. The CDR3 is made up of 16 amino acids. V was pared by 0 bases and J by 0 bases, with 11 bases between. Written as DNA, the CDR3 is TGTGCCAGCAGTTACTCGCCAGGAAGGATGAACACTGAAGCTTTCTTT. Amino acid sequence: CASSYSPGRMNTEAFF.

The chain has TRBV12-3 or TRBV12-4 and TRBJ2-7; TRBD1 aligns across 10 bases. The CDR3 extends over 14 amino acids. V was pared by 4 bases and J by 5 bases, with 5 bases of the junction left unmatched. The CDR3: CASSSGTGADEQYF. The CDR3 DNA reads TGTGCCAGCAGTTCCGGGACAGGGGCGGACGAGCAGTACTTC.

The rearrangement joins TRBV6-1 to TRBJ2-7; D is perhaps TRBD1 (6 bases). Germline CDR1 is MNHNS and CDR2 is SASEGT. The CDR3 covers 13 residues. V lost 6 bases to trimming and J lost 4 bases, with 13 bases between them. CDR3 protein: CASSRTVFYEQYF. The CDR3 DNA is TGTGCCAGCAGCCGGACAGTATTTTACGAGCAGTACTTC.

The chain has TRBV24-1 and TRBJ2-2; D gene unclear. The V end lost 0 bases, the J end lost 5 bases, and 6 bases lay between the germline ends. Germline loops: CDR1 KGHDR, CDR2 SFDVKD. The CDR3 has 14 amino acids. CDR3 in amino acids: CATSDLPQTGELFF. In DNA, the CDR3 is TGTGCCACCAGTGATTTGCCGCAGACCGGGGAGCTGTTTTTT.

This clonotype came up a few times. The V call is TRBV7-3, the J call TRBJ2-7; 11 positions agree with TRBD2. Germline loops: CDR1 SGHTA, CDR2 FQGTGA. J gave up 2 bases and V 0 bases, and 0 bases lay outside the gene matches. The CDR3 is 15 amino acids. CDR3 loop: CASSLTSGGAYEQYF. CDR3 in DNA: TGTGCCAGCAGCTTAACTAGCGGGGGGGCCTACGAGCAGTACTTC.